This entry is about one T cell receptor beta chain. Its antigen is not identified. This record belongs to a study of T cell repertoires in cytomegalovirus infection. Across the whole study: Both CMV infection and a matching HLA type were indicated by public TCR beta signatures. Study results and limitations: There were HLA-C-restricted CMV-specific TCR beta clonotypes dominating the ex vivo response.

TCRdb reanalysed the reads using MiXCR and keeps one entry per CDR3 protein. The sample lists roughly 630,000 distinct CDR3 sequences, approximately 24% occurring once. The sequence was collected from a human donor in good health (CMV status not recorded). Some clones in this sample may be carry-over from other donors' samples. The sample was CD8+ T cells from PBMCs.

Written as DNA, the CDR3 is TGCGCCAGCAGCCAGAGGGACAGGGACCTCTTTGGCTACACCTTC. Translating gives CASSQRDRDLFGYTF. This sequence joins TRBV4-1 and TRBJ1-2, with 9 bases fitting TRBD1. This CDR3 is built from 15 residues. The V gene end was trimmed by 3 bases and the J gene end by 7 bases; junction bases not matched to a gene: 9. Germline assignment: CDR1 MGHRA and CDR2 YSYEKL.